This T cell receptor (beta chain) was sequenced in a study of follicular helper T cells after annual influenza vaccination. Study-level background: For some subjects, blood spans the 2013-2014, 2014-2015 and 2015-2016 annual vaccinations.

The CDR3 is 13 residues long. V lost 6 bases and J lost 7, with 10 bases in between. CDR1 MRHNA and CDR2 SNTAGT come from the germline V gene. Regarding time point: 2014-2015 season, pre-vaccination. Vaccine contraindications, substance abuse, HIV/AIDS, active malignancy and active illness excluded donors. Survey level resolution was used for TCRB sequencing. Here immunoSEQ multiplex PCR was the method, and the copy in TCRdb shows in-frame clones only, minus some. The repertoire has over 12,000 clones, about four fifths of them found once; the top ten carry 0.25% to 0.35%. The chain joins TRBV6-4 to TRBJ1-6, with D possibly being TRBD1 (5 bases). The TCR originated in an adult who received the influenza vaccine. The sequencing here drew on CXCR5- memory CD4+ T cells sorted from blood, taken on the day of influenza vaccination. The DNA for the CDR3 is TGTGCCAGCAGCGGGGGAGGCAATTCACCCCTCCACTTT. Translating it yields CASSGGGNSPLHF.